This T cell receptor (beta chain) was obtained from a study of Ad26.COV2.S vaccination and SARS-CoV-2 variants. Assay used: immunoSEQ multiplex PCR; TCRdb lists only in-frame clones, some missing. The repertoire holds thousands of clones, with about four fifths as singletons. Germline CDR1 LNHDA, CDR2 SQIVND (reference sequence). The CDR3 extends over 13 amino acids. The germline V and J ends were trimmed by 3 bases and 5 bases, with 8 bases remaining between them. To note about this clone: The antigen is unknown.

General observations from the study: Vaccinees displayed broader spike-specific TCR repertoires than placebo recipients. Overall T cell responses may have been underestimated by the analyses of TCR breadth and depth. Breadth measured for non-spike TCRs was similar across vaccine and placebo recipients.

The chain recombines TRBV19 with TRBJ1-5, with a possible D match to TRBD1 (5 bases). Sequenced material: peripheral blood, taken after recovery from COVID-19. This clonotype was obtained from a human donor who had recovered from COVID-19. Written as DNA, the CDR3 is TGTGCCAGTAGTATGGTGGGGGATCAGCCCCAGCATTTT. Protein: CASSMVGDQPQHF. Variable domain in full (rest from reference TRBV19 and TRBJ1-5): DGGITQSPKYLFRKEGQNVTLSCEQNLNHDAMYWYRQDPGQGLRLIYYSQIVNDFQKGDIAEGYSVSREKKESFPLTVTSAQKNPTAFYLCASSMVGDQPQHFGDGTRLSIL.